The 23 T cell receptor beta chains reported below all come from one sample, sequenced in a study of Tregs in tolerant kidney transplant recipients. TCRdb keeps only in-frame clones here, not all; method: immunoSEQ multiplex PCR. The data show fewer than 100,000 clones, 80% to 95% seen once. The sample was CD4+ T cells from blood, taken before the transplant. The receptors were sampled from a human donor who received a combined kidney and bone marrow transplant.

J is TRBJ1-6 and V is TRBV7-8; a weak D match, TRBD1 (5 bases). Germline-derived CDR1 and CDR2 are SGHVS and FQNEAQ. V was pared by 1 base and J by 7 bases, with 14 bases between. This CDR3 contains 16 residues. In nucleotides, the CDR3 is TGTGCCAGCAGCTTAGATAGGGCAGGGATAAATTCACCCCTCCACTTT. This translates into CASSLDRAGINSPLHF. Looking up the rest from reference TRBV7-8 and TRBJ1-6 gives the full variable domain: GAGVSQSPRYKVAKRGQDVALRCDPISGHVSLFWYQQALGQGPEFLTYFQNEAQLDKSGLPSDRFFAERPEGSVSTLKIQRTQQEDSAVYLCASSLDRAGINSPLHFGNGTRLTVT.

This sequence joins TRBV7-2 and TRBJ2-5; the D gene is possibly TRBD2 (6 bases). Germline V gene sequence: CDR1 SGHTA, CDR2 FQGNSA. This CDR3 is built from 16 residues. V lost 10 bases and J lost 5, with 26 bases in between. The CDR3 reads CATSRDLAVRGETQYF. CDR3 nucleotide sequence: TGTGCCACCTCGAGAGACTTAGCGGTTAGGGGTGAGACCCAGTACTTC.

The chain carries TRBV7-9 and TRBJ1-2; D gene ambiguous. The V end was cut by 3 bases, the J end by 6 bases, with 11 bases between. The germline CDR1 and CDR2 sequences are SEHNR and FQNEAQ (reference sequence). CDR3 length equals 13 residues. The CDR3 loop is CASSFLVSDGYTF. The CDR3 nucleotides are TGTGCCAGCAGCTTTCTGGTATCGGATGGCTACACCTTC.

The genes are TRBV4-2 and TRBJ2-5; 9 nucleotides line up with TRBD2. Losses at the gene ends were 1 base for V and 1 base for J; bases not matched to a gene: 4. The CDR3 is 16 residues long. The germline V gene has CDR1 LGHNA and CDR2 YNFKEQ. Here the CDR3 reads CASSQGLAEGQETQYF. CDR3 nucleotide sequence: TGTGCCAGCAGCCAAGGACTAGCGGAGGGCCAAGAGACCCAGTACTTC.

The genes are TRBV18 and TRBJ2-2; D possibly corresponds to TRBD2 (6 bases). The CDR3 is 14 residues long. Trimming stripped 2 bases from V and 4 bases from J, with 8 bases between. The germline gives CDR1 KGHSH, CDR2 LQKENI. CDR3 in amino acids: CASSPGGGTGELFF. The CDR3 DNA reads as TGTGCCAGCTCACCAGGGGGAGGCACCGGGGAGCTGTTTTTT.

The chain links TRBV18 to TRBJ2-6, with 7 bases identical to TRBD1. Germline V gene lookup returns CDR1 KGHSH and CDR2 LQKENI. CDR3 size: 16 residues. The J segment lost 3 bases and the V segment lost 3 bases, leaving 5 bases of the junction unmatched. The CDR3 loop is CASSPSGGGGANVLTF. Here the CDR3 DNA reads TGTGCCAGCTCACCGTCAGGGGGTGGTGGGGCCAACGTCCTGACTTTC.

The chain employs TRBV13 and TRBJ2-5; tentatively, D is TRBD1 (5 bases). The J call may be incorrect, as the DNA end agrees better with TRBJ2-7. There are 14 residues in the CDR3. The germline CDR1 and CDR2 sequences are PRHDT and FYEKMQ (reference sequence). As DNA, the CDR3 is TGTGCCAGCAGCTTAGGTACAGGTAGGGCCGAGCAGTACTTC. This encodes CASSLGTGRAEQYF.

The chain links TRBV5-1 to TRBJ2-7; 7 positions agree with TRBD1. The CDR3 loop spans 14 amino acids. The germline CDR1 and CDR2 sequences are SGHRS and YFSETQ. The V segment lost 5 bases and the J segment 1 base; nucleotides outside the gene matches: 6. The DNA for the CDR3 is TGCGCCAGCAGTGGGGACAGAGGATCCTACGAGCAGTACTTC. Translation gives CASSGDRGSYEQYF.

The genes are TRBV6-1 and TRBJ1-1, with 8 nucleotides matching TRBD1. Trimming removed 3 bases from V and 5 bases from J; junction bases left unmatched: 5. There are 14 residues in the CDR3. Germline assignment: CDR1 MNHNS and CDR2 SASEGT. The CDR3 loop reads CASSEETGVTEAFF. In DNA form, the CDR3 reads TGTGCCAGCAGTGAGGAGACAGGGGTAACTGAAGCTTTCTTT.

The chain employs TRBV18 and TRBJ2-3; 10 bases align to TRBD2. Germline CDR1 KGHSH, CDR2 LQKENI. Losses at the gene ends were 6 bases for V and 5 bases for J; bases not matched to a gene: 11. The CDR3 is 16 amino acids. CDR3 DNA sequence: TGTGCCAGCTCCCCCCCTAGCGGGAGTGTTGGAGATACGCAGTATTTT. It encodes CASSPPSGSVGDTQYF.

The chain combines TRBV7-9 with TRBJ2-2; D gene uncertain. CDR3 length: 13 residues. Trimming left V 3 bases short and J 6 bases short, with 8 bases between. Germline-derived CDR1 and CDR2 are SEHNR and FQNEAQ (reference sequence). CDR3 bases: TGTGCCAGCAGCTTCAGTTTCCCCGGGGAGCTGTTTTTT. This encodes CASSFSFPGELFF.

The gene calls are TRBV30 and TRBJ1-3, with TRBD1 identical over 8 bases. With 0 bases clipped from V and 0 bases from J, the junction kept 1 base outside the gene matches. The V gene's germline CDR1 is GTSNPN and CDR2 SVGIG (reference sequence). The CDR3 sequence is 15 residues long. The DNA of the CDR3 is TGTGCCTGGAGTGTAGACAGGGGCTCTGGAAACACCATATATTTT. The encoded protein is CAWSVDRGSGNTIYF.

This CDR3 reads CASSLTGTVGETQYF. The CDR3 nucleotides are TGTGCCAGCAGTCTGACAGGGACAGTGGGGGAGACCCAGTACTTC. The chain recombines TRBV27 with TRBJ2-5; TRBD1 matches 7 bases. Trimming removed 5 bases from V and 5 bases from J; junction bases left unmatched: 11. This CDR3 has 15 residues. The germline V gene has CDR1 MNHEY and CDR2 SMNVEV (reference sequence).

This rearrangement joins TRBV11-3 to TRBJ2-5, with a weak D call TRBD1 (7 bases). V was trimmed by 5 bases and J by 4 bases, leaving 14 bases between them. Germline lookup yields CDR1 SGHNT and CDR2 YENEEA. This CDR3 has 14 residues. CDR3 amino acids: CASSRQGGRETQYF. DNA of the CDR3: TGTGCCAGCAGCCGACAGGGAGGAAGAGAGACCCAGTACTTC.

The chain carries TRBV7-9 and TRBJ2-5, with D uncertain. Judging by the DNA end, TRBJ2-7 fits better; the J call may be wrong. Germline V gene data show CDR1 as SEHNR and CDR2 as FQNEAQ (reference sequence). This CDR3 region has 12 residues. CDR3 nucleotides: TGTGCCAGCAGCTTAGCGATTCGCGAGCAGTACTTC. It translates to CASSLAIREQYF.

The chain carries TRBV6-6 and TRBJ1-5, with a tentative D call TRBD1 (5 bases). Germline loops: CDR1 MNHNY, CDR2 SVGAGI (reference sequence). V was clipped by 2 bases and J by 0 bases, with 5 bases between them. This CDR3 is 14 amino acids long. CDR3 DNA: TGTGCCAGCAGTTACCAGGGTAGCAATCAGCCCCAGCATTTT. Translated, it gives CASSYQGSNQPQHF.

This chain joins TRBV4-2 and TRBJ1-4; D uncertain. CDR3 length: 18 residues. Trimming took off 1 base at V and 4 bases at J, with 19 bases between the two ends. Per germline, CDR1 LGHNA and CDR2 YNFKEQ. The CDR3 region is CASSQGLGRGVVNEKLFF. The CDR3 DNA is TGTGCCAGCAGCCAAGGGTTAGGGCGCGGGGTCGTTAATGAAAAACTGTTTTTT.

V and J are TRBV6-5 and TRBJ1-2; 10 positions agree with TRBD1. CDR3 length: 13 amino acids. J was trimmed by 8 bases and V by 6 bases; bases with no gene match: 6. In germline, CDR1 is MNHEY, CDR2 SVGAGI. As DNA, the CDR3 is TGTGCCAGCAGCATTGGACAGGGGGGCGGCTACACCTTC. This translates into CASSIGQGGGYTF.

This clone was counted between two and nine times. This chain links TRBV4-3 with TRBJ1-3; D not certain. V was cut by 0 bases and J by 3 bases, with 12 bases left in between. The V gene's germline CDR1 is LGHNA and CDR2 YSLEER. The CDR3 extends over 16 amino acids. CDR3 bases: TGCGCCAGCAGCCAAGAATCAGCTTCTAGTGGAAACACCATATATTTT. Translation gives CASSQESASSGNTIYF.

This clone has just one count. This rearrangement joins TRBV7-2 to TRBJ2-2, with 8 bases fitting TRBD1. The V segment lost 6 bases and the J segment 2 bases; nucleotides outside the gene matches: 2. The germline V gene encodes CDR1 SGHTA and CDR2 FQGNSA. There are 14 residues in the CDR3. The CDR3 DNA follows: TGTGCCAGCAGGACAGGGGTTAACACCGGGGAGCTGTTTTTT. The encoded protein is CASRTGVNTGELFF.

This chain connects TRBV11-2 to TRBJ2-7; 9 bases line up with TRBD2. CDR3 length equals 15 residues. Germline CDR1 reads SGHAT; CDR2 reads FQNNGV. V gave up 5 bases and J gave up 3 bases; unmatched junction bases: 8. The CDR3 DNA reads as TGTGCCAGCAGCCTAGTAGCGGGAGTTAACTACGAGCAGTACTTC. This sequence encodes CASSLVAGVNYEQYF.

For this clone: This sample also contains other DNA sequences that code for the same CDR3. V usage is TRBV7-2 and J usage is TRBJ2-7, with D possibly matching TRBD2 (5 bases). Trimming stripped 0 bases from V and 0 bases from J, with 9 bases between. This CDR3 comprises 15 residues. Germline V gene sequence: CDR1 SGHTA, CDR2 FQGNSA. CDR3 amino acids: CASSLAGGRSYEQYF. CDR3 bases: TGTGCCAGCAGCTTAGCAGGCGGGCGCTCCTACGAGCAGTACTTC.

The J gene is TRBJ1-1, the V gene TRBV7-8, with 8 bases fitting TRBD1. Germline V lookup: CDR1 SGHVS, CDR2 FQNEAQ. This CDR3 comprises 15 residues. The trim removed 5 bases at V and 3 bases at J, leaving 8 bases unmatched. CDR3 protein: CASSPRRQGHTEAFF. For the CDR3, the DNA is TGTGCCAGCAGCCCAAGGAGACAGGGGCACACTGAAGCTTTCTTT.